This T cell receptor (beta chain) stems from a study of T cells after yellow fever vaccination. This clonotype was seen a handful of times. Via MiXCR, TCRdb re-called the 5' RACE reads, giving one row per CDR3 protein. There are 620,000 or so distinct CDR3 sequences in the sample; 12% occur only once, and about 15% lies in the top ten. The V end lost 4 bases, the J end lost 9 bases, and 16 bases lay between the germline ends. The CDR3 runs to 13 residues. The germline CDR1 and CDR2 sequences are MNHEY and SVGEGT. This TCR was recovered from a man aged 25-45 years who received the YFV17D yellow fever vaccine. Material: PBMCs, obtained on the day of the yellow fever booster vaccination. The V call is TRBV6-2 or TRBV6-3, the J call TRBJ2-7; D is unclear. Written as DNA, the CDR3 is TGTGCCAGCAGTTTTTACGGAACCGGTGGGCAGTACTTC. This sequence encodes CASSFYGTGGQYF.